These 32 T cell receptor beta chains came from one sample sequenced in a study of graft-versus-host responses after intestinal transplantation. Only in-frame clones appear in the TCRdb table, and some are missing; sequencing was by immunoSEQ multiplex PCR. The sample consists of about 20,000 clones, approximately 95% of them appearing once. The sample in question was PBMCs, obtained 23 days after intestinal transplant. These receptor sequences come from a human patient who received an intestinal transplant, so some T cells may come from the graft donor.

The J gene is TRBJ2-7, the V gene TRBV29-1; 7 positions match TRBD1. This CDR3 contains 16 residues. Germline loops: CDR1 SQVTM, CDR2 ANQGSEA. The ends lost 6 bases at V and 4 bases at J; junction bases unmatched: 18. CDR3 sequence: CSVYDTGQSSLYEQYF. The CDR3 DNA reads TGCAGCGTGTACGATACGGGACAGTCGTCCTTATACGAGCAGTACTTC.

The V gene is TRBV10-3, the J gene TRBJ1-5; D remains unclear. The germline CDR1 and CDR2 sequences are ENHRY and SYGVKD. Trimming stripped 0 bases from V and 2 bases from J, with 5 bases between. The CDR3 is 14 residues long. CDR3 DNA: TGTGCCATCAGTGAGTCGGCGGGCAATCAGCCCCAGCATTTT. It yields the protein CAISESAGNQPQHF.

The chain combines TRBV28 with TRBJ1-2, with D hard to call. V dropped 2 bases and J dropped 4 bases, with 20 bases sitting between them. The length of the CDR3 is 17 residues. The V gene's germline CDR1 is MDHEN and CDR2 SYDVKM. CDR3 DNA: TGTGCCAGCAGTTTACCAGGAGAAGGGAGGTGGGCCTATGGCTACACCTTC. Its protein is CASSLPGEGRWAYGYTF.

The chain combines TRBV28 with TRBJ1-5; a weak D match, TRBD1 (5 bases). The CDR3 runs to 16 residues. Germline loops: CDR1 MDHEN, CDR2 SYDVKM. V was cut by 2 bases and J by 4 bases, with 15 bases left in between. CDR3 nucleotides: TGTGCCAGCAGTTTAGCCTCGGGGGGTTGGAATCAGCCCCAGCATTTT. This sequence encodes CASSLASGGWNQPQHF.

CDR3 residues: CASSEPRQGLSYEQYF. As DNA, the CDR3 is TGTGCCAGCAGTGAACCCCGACAGGGACTCTCCTACGAGCAGTACTTC. The rearrangement links TRBV2 to TRBJ2-7, with D perhaps TRBD1 (7 bases). Germline V gives CDR1 SNHLY, CDR2 FYNNEI. The ends were cut back, 2 bases at V and 0 bases at J, with 14 bases in the middle. The CDR3 has 16 amino acids. Together with reference TRBV2 and TRBJ2-7, the CDR3 gives the full variable domain: EPEVTQTPSHQVTQMGQEVILRCVPISNHLYFYWYRQILGQKVEFLVSFYNNEISEKSEIFDDQFSVERPDGSNFTLKIRSTKLEDSAMYFCASSEPRQGLSYEQYFGPGTRLTVT.

The chain joins TRBV7-6 to TRBJ2-7; 11 bases fit TRBD2. V lost 5 bases and J lost 4; bases outside the gene matches: 7. The germline V gene encodes CDR1 SGHVS and CDR2 FNYEAQ. The CDR3 loop spans 15 amino acids. CDR3 nucleotide sequence: TGTGCCAGCAGCGCCCGGACTAGCGGGTGGTACGAGCAGTACTTC. It is translated as CASSARTSGWYEQYF.

In its sample, this clone was seen once. The V and J genes are TRBV9 and TRBJ2-7; a possible D gene is TRBD2 (5 bases). The CDR3 consists of 15 residues. CDR1 and CDR2 (germline): SGDLS, YYNGEE. V was pared by 0 bases and J by 0 bases, with 10 bases between. The CDR3 loop reads CASSVAASSSYEQYF. The DNA of the CDR3 is TGTGCCAGCAGCGTAGCGGCTAGCTCCTCCTACGAGCAGTACTTC.

The genes are TRBV5-5 and TRBJ2-5; TRBD2 matches at 7 bases. The germline V gene encodes CDR1 SGHKS and CDR2 YYEKEE (reference sequence). CDR3 size: 16 residues. Trimming removed 1 base from V and 1 base from J; junction bases left unmatched: 7. CDR3 sequence (DNA): TGTGCCAGCAGCTTGTATGGGGAGGGGATCCAAGAGACCCAGTACTTC. Translation: CASSLYGEGIQETQYF. Looking up the rest from reference TRBV5-5 and TRBJ2-5 gives the full variable domain: DAGVTQSPTHLIKTRGQQVTLRCSPISGHKSVSWYQQVLGQGPQFIFQYYEKEERGRGNFPDRFSARQFPNYSSELNVNALLLGDSALYLCASSLYGEGIQETQYFGPGTRLLVL.

The chain links TRBV25-1 to TRBJ2-1; possible D gene TRBD1, 5 bases. Germline CDR1 MGHDK, CDR2 SYGVNS. Trimming cost V 9 bases and J 0 bases, with 9 bases left between them. This CDR3 comprises 13 residues. The CDR3 bases are TGTGCCAGTCAGGGTAGCTCCTACAATGAGCAGTTCTTC. Its translation: CASQGSSYNEQFF.

This chain connects TRBV19 to TRBJ1-5; 7 positions agree with TRBD1. V shed 9 bases and J 0 bases; nucleotides not matched to a gene: 14. This CDR3 has 17 residues. Looked up from germline, CDR1 is LNHDA and CDR2 is SQIVND (reference sequence). The CDR3 protein is CASATSTGDPSNQPQHF. DNA for the CDR3: TGTGCCAGCGCTACTTCAACAGGGGACCCTAGCAATCAGCCCCAGCATTTT.

The chain is built from TRBV19 and TRBJ2-7; 10 bases map to TRBD2. J gave up 1 base and V 5 bases, and 2 bases lay outside the gene matches. The length of the CDR3 is 14 residues. Germline V gives CDR1 LNHDA, CDR2 SQIVND (reference sequence). In DNA, the CDR3 is TGTGCCAGTAGTGTACTAGCGGGATCCTACGAGCAGTACTTC. Protein: CASSVLAGSYEQYF.

The genes are TRBV7-6 and TRBJ2-1, with D perhaps matching TRBD2 (5 bases). Trimming cost V 1 base and J 9 bases, with 10 bases left between them. CDR1 and CDR2 (germline): SGHVS, FNYEAQ. The length of the CDR3 is 13 residues. This CDR3 reads CASSLVTTGEQFF. CDR3 in DNA: TGTGCCAGCAGCTTAGTGACTACTGGTGAGCAGTTCTTC.

This sequence joins TRBV6-5 and TRBJ1-5; D uncertain. CDR3 size: 13 residues. The ends were cut back, 6 bases at V and 5 bases at J, with 11 bases in the middle. Germline V gene sequence: CDR1 MNHEY, CDR2 SVGAGI. CDR3 nucleotide sequence: TGTGCCAGCAGCGAAGTTGGCTATCAGCCCCAGCATTTT. Translated, it gives CASSEVGYQPQHF.

The chain combines TRBV2 with TRBJ1-4, with a possible D match to TRBD1 (5 bases). The germline CDR1 and CDR2 sequences are SNHLY and FYNNEI. V lost 2 bases, J lost 5 bases, and 12 bases lay in between. This CDR3 is 15 amino acids long. As DNA, the CDR3 is TGTGCCAGCAGTGAATTGGGGACGGGGAATGAAAAACTGTTTTTT. It encodes CASSELGTGNEKLFF.

This sequence joins TRBV6-4 and TRBJ1-6, with TRBD1 matching over 7 bases. The CDR3 has 16 residues. After removal of 6 bases from V and 7 bases from J, the junction contained 12 bases not matched to a gene. Germline lookup yields CDR1 MRHNA and CDR2 SNTAGT. The CDR3 sequence: CASRRTGTALNSPLHF. The DNA of the CDR3 is TGTGCCAGCAGAAGAACCGGGACAGCTTTAAATTCACCCCTCCACTTT.

The chain is built from TRBV2 and TRBJ2-7, with TRBD2 matching 12 bases. Per germline, CDR1 SNHLY and CDR2 FYNNEI. V gave up 6 bases and J gave up 4 bases; unmatched junction bases: 10. The CDR3 is made up of 16 amino acids. For the CDR3, the DNA is TGTGCCAGCAGGTCACCATCTAGCGGGAGGGGGTACGAGCAGTACTTC. Its translation is CASRSPSSGRGYEQYF.

V gene TRBV2 combines with J gene TRBJ2-1, with 14 positions matching TRBD2. The CDR3 sequence is 17 residues long. In germline, CDR1 is SNHLY, CDR2 FYNNEI. With V trimmed by 2 bases and J by 7 bases, 7 bases remained unmatched. The CDR3: CASSELLGTSGGNEQFF. DNA of the CDR3: TGTGCCAGCAGTGAATTGCTCGGGACTAGCGGGGGAAATGAGCAGTTCTTC.

The chain combines TRBV27 with TRBJ2-7; D may match TRBD1 or TRBD2 (6 bases each). Germline V gene lookup returns CDR1 MNHEY and CDR2 SMNVEV (reference sequence). CDR3 length equals 14 residues. V lost 3 bases and J 2 bases, leaving 11 bases between the germline ends. The CDR3 DNA follows: TGTGCCAGCAGTTTTGGGGGGCCGACCTACGAGCAGTACTTC. Its translation is CASSFGGPTYEQYF.

The gene calls are TRBV5-4 and TRBJ2-6, with D unclear. The CDR3 spans 14 residues. CDR1 is SGHNT and CDR2 is YYREEE in the germline V gene (reference sequence). Deletions cut 0 bases from V and 2 bases from J, with 3 bases between. CDR3 in amino acids: CASSLVAGANVLTF. In nucleotides, the CDR3 is TGTGCCAGCAGCTTGGTAGCTGGGGCCAACGTCCTGACTTTC.

This chain joins TRBV6-6 and TRBJ1-1; unclear D gene. The germline V and J ends were trimmed by 0 bases and 1 base, with 9 bases remaining between them. The CDR3 is made up of 15 amino acids. Germline-derived CDR1 and CDR2 are MNHNY and SVGAGI (reference sequence). The CDR3 protein is CASSYSSNPNTEAFF. The CDR3 DNA reads as TGTGCCAGCAGTTACTCGAGCAACCCGAACACTGAAGCTTTCTTT.

The chain uses TRBV30 and TRBJ1-4; D is perhaps TRBD1 (5 bases). Looked up from germline, CDR1 is GTSNPN and CDR2 is SVGIG (reference sequence). The CDR3 is 12 amino acids. V was cut by 0 bases and J by 10 bases, with 9 bases left in between. The CDR3 protein is CAWSVGGGKLFF. The CDR3 DNA follows: TGTGCCTGGAGTGTGGGCGGGGGAAAACTGTTTTTT.

This clone appeared a single time. The rearrangement joins TRBV5-1 to TRBJ2-1; D is uncertain. Germline lookup yields CDR1 SGHRS and CDR2 YFSETQ. CDR3 size: 16 residues. Deletions cut 0 bases from V and 0 bases from J, with 10 bases between. The CDR3, as DNA: TGCGCCAGCAGCTTGGGCGAGAGGATCTCCTACAATGAGCAGTTCTTC. Translating gives CASSLGERISYNEQFF.

The chain carries TRBV27 and TRBJ2-2; D ambiguous. The CDR3 loop spans 12 amino acids. The germline V gene has CDR1 MNHEY and CDR2 SMNVEV (reference sequence). V was trimmed by 2 bases and J by 7 bases, leaving 5 bases between them. The CDR3 region has the DNA TGTGCCAGCAGTTTAATGGGCGGGGAGCTGTTTTTT. This gives the protein CASSLMGGELFF.

The chain uses TRBV7-3 and TRBJ2-6; TRBD2 might be the D (6 bases). Germline assignment: CDR1 SGHTA and CDR2 FQGTGA. V lost 5 bases and J 4 bases, leaving 15 bases between the germline ends. This CDR3 has 16 residues. The CDR3 DNA follows: TGTGCCAGCAGCCCGATACCGGGGGACGGGGCCAACGTCCTGACTTTC. It is translated as CASSPIPGDGANVLTF. Based on the CDR3 plus reference TRBV7-3 and TRBJ2-6, the full variable domain is GAGVSQTPSNKVTEKGKYVELRCDPISGHTALYWYRQSLGQGPEFLIYFQGTGAADDSGLPNDRFFAVRPEGSVSTLKIQRTERGDSAVYLCASSPIPGDGANVLTFGAGSRLTVL.

The chain links TRBV5-8 to TRBJ2-3, with 8 bases that match TRBD1. V trimming: 2 bases; J trimming: 5 bases; junction bases outside the gene matches: 1. This CDR3 spans 13 amino acids. The V gene's germline CDR1 is SGHTS and CDR2 YDEGEE. CDR3 amino acids: CASSFGQGDTQYF. In DNA, the CDR3 is TGTGCCAGCAGCTTCGGACAGGGAGATACGCAGTATTTT.

J is TRBJ2-1 and V is TRBV7-9; D is ambiguous. This CDR3 has 12 amino acids. From germline, CDR1 is SEHNR and CDR2 FQNEAQ (reference sequence). Deletions cut 1 base from V and 5 bases from J, with 3 bases between. The CDR3 is CASSLGDNEQFF. The CDR3 coding sequence is TGTGCCAGCAGCTTAGGGGACAATGAGCAGTTCTTC.

V is TRBV5-6 and J is TRBJ2-7; D is possibly TRBD1 or TRBD2 (5 bases each). Trimming removed 2 bases from V and 0 bases from J, with 12 bases in between. CDR3 length: 15 residues. Germline CDR1 is SGHDT and CDR2 is YYEEEE. The CDR3 region is CASSFWDPSSYEQYF. In DNA form, the CDR3 reads TGTGCCAGCAGCTTTTGGGACCCTAGCTCCTACGAGCAGTACTTC.

The chain couples TRBV7-2 to TRBJ2-2, with 11 bases identical to TRBD2. The CDR3 extends over 18 amino acids. The germline gives CDR1 SGHTA, CDR2 FQGNSA. V was pared by 0 bases and J by 6 bases, with 9 bases of the junction left unmatched. The CDR3 DNA is TGTGCCAGCAGCTTAGCCCTAGCGGGAGGCCCATTATCCGGGGAGCTGTTTTTT. It encodes CASSLALAGGPLSGELFF. The full variable domain, its missing parts supplied by reference TRBV7-2 and TRBJ2-2, is GAGVSQSPSNKVTEKGKDVELRCDPISGHTALYWYRQSLGQGLEFLIYFQGNSAPDKSGLPSDRFSAERTGGSVSTLTIQRTQQEDSAVYLCASSLALAGGPLSGELFFGEGSRLTVL.

Written as DNA, the CDR3 is TGTGCCAGCAGCTTACTAGAGATGAGCACCGGGGAGCTGTTTTTT. It specifies CASSLLEMSTGELFF. The gene calls are TRBV11-1 and TRBJ2-2; D is undetermined. The CDR3 sequence is 15 residues long. Trimming took off 2 bases at V and 4 bases at J, with 11 bases between the two ends. Germline V gene lookup returns CDR1 SGHAT and CDR2 FQDESV (reference sequence).

The gene calls are TRBV6-6 and TRBJ1-5; D is unresolved. The CDR3 covers 13 residues. Trimming cost V 5 bases and J 0 bases, with 5 bases left between them. Germline values: CDR1 MNHNY, CDR2 SVGAGI (reference sequence). Here the CDR3 reads CASSDTSNQPQHF. CDR3 nucleotides: TGTGCCAGCAGTGACACTAGCAATCAGCCCCAGCATTTT.

The chain couples TRBV11-2 to TRBJ2-5; D uncertain. The CDR3 runs 14 residues. Germline V gene data show CDR1 as SGHAT and CDR2 as FQNNGV. The V end was cut by 0 bases, the J end by 5 bases, with 10 bases between. This CDR3 is CASSLEVLGETQYF. The CDR3 DNA follows: TGTGCCAGCAGCTTAGAGGTTCTAGGGGAGACCCAGTACTTC. The full variable domain, in which reference TRBV11-2 and TRBJ2-5 provide the parts outside the CDR3, is EAGVAQSPRYKIIEKRQSVAFWCNPISGHATLYWYQQILGQGPKLLIQFQNNGVVDDSQLPKDRFSAERLKGVDSTLKIQPAKLEDSAVYLCASSLEVLGETQYFGPGTRLLVL.

The rearrangement joins TRBV10-3 to TRBJ1-1, with a tentative D call TRBD1 (6 bases). The ends were cut back, 0 bases at V and 0 bases at J, with 17 bases in the middle. From germline, CDR1 is ENHRY and CDR2 SYGVKD. This CDR3 spans 18 amino acids. The CDR3 region has the DNA TGTGCCATCAGTGAGTCGGTCGGGGCAGGGGTGTTGAACACTGAAGCTTTCTTT. Translating gives CAISESVGAGVLNTEAFF.